This T cell receptor beta chain was captured by sequencing in a study of blood T cell repertoires in COVID-19 (dated by TCRdb to the early 2020s). For the wider study: Samples from collaborators originated in the United States, Italy and Spain and spanned both the acute and convalescent phases of COVID-19. The material from the prospective study consisted of cDNA or gDNA derived from T cells, B-cell-depleted T cells, or PBMCs. Subjects who had been exposed to COVID-19, were actively infected with it, or had recovered from it provided the deeply sampled blood TCRbeta repertoires that made up the dataset. The repertoires were released in a freely available public database intended as a resource for research on the immune response to SARS-CoV-2. The samples were drawn from the first 160 participants of the ongoing ImmuneRACE study and from 950 to 1,500 subjects provided by 6 global collaborators. Nearly every sample came with metadata listing a de-identified subject ID, COVID-19 status, age in years and sex. Where HLA class I and class II types were available, the types were taken from metadata supplied by the sample provider, not from assay-based typing.

Collaborating institutions collected whole blood in K2EDTA tubes following their own protocols. For TCRbeta analysis, collaborators shipped samples as frozen whole blood, isolated PBMCs, or DNA extracted from either of those sample types. TCRbeta CDR3 regions were amplified from genomic DNA using the immunoSEQ Assay, a bias-controlled multiplex PCR. The authors' pipeline ran thus. The number of nucleated cells in each sample was estimated by amplification of reference gene primers within the assay. To quantify the absolute abundance of each unique TCRbeta CDR3 rearrangement, sequence reads were collapsed and filtered. For each sample, productive Simpson clonality was calculated as the square root of Simpson's diversity index across productive rearrangements. As stored in TCRdb, this immuneACCESS dataset retains in-frame rearrangements with V and J assigned. A fraction of the clones does not appear; measured against another copy, unresolved V genes explain less than half of the discrepancy, and the remainder lacks a known reason. V, J and clone size are those of that table, while D and trimming were read from the DNA. The sample data list under 200,000 clones, and around 85% of these were observed just once. The ten largest clones capture around 8.3% of the sample.

This clone was seen a handful of times. The antigen it binds to is not known. Base qualities are missing; no much larger clone stands one base away. Overall study results and their limits: How much clinical and demographic metadata was included differed by source and by participant, and the metadata was provided uncurated.

Inclusive of the bounding cysteine and phenylalanine, the CDR3 is 15 residues long. The DNA shown is the 45-base CDR3, in frame from base 1. V and J are trimmed by 6 bases and 1 base, and the gene matches miss 5 bases of the junction. CDR1 and CDR2 (KGHSH, LQKENI) derive from the germline V gene. The receptor was isolated from a man between 60 and 70 years old with acute or convalescent COVID-19. The sample comprised peripheral blood. The chain joins TRBV18 to TRBJ2-1, and 8 bases in between align with TRBD2. The DNA reads TGTGCCAGCTCGCAAAGCGGGAGTTCCTACAATGAGCAGTTCTTC. Its protein is CASSQSGSSYNEQFF.